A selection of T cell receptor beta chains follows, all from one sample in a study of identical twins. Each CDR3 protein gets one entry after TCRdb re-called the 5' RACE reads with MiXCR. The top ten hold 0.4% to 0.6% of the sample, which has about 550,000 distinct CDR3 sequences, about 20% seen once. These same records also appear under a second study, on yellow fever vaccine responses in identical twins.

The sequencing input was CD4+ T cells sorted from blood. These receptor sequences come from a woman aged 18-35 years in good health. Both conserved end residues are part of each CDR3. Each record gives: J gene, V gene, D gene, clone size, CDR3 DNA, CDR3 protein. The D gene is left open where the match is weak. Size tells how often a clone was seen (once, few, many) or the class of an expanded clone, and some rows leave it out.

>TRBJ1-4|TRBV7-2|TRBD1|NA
TGTGCCAGCAGTCCGACTCGACAGGGTCGGGAAAAACTGTTTTTT
CASSPTRQGREKLFF
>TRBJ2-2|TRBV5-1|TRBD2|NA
TGCGCCAGCAGCTTGGATCGGGGGGTCTTCACCGGGGAGCTGTTTTTT
CASSLDRGVFTGELFF
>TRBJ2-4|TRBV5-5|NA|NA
TGTGCCAGCAGCCAAGGTGGGGCCAAAAACATTCAGTACTTC
CASSQGGAKNIQYF
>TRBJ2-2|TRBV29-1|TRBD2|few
TGCAGCGTGGGCGGACTAGCGGGGAGGAACACCGGGGAGCTGTTTTTT
CSVGGLAGRNTGELFF
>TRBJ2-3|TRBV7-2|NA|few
TGTGCCAGCAGGAACCCCAGGAAGGGGCCTCATAGGCAGTATTTT
CASRNPRKGPHRQYF
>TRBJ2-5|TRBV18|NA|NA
TGTGCCAGCTCACCACCTTTGTGGGCTCAGTACCAAGAGACCCAGTACTTC
CASSPPLWAQYQETQYF
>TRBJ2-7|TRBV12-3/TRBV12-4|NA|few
TGTGCCAGCAGCCTAGGTATCGAGCAGTACTTC
CASSLGIEQYF
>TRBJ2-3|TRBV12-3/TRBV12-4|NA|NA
TGTGCCAGCAGTTTAATCGGAGGGACAGATACGCAGTATTTT
CASSLIGGTDTQYF
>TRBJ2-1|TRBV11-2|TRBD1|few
TGTGCCAGCAGCTTAATACCGGGACAGGGTTCCTACAATGAGCAGTTCTTC
CASSLIPGQGSYNEQFF
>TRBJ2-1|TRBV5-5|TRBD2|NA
TGTGCCAGCAGCTTCACTAGCGTCCTGGGTGGTGCGCAGTTCTTC
CASSFTSVLGGAQFF
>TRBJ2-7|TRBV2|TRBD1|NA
TGTGCCAGCAGCGGGACAGTAAACTACGAGCAGTACTTC
CASSGTVNYEQYF
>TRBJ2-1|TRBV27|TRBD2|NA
TGTGCCAGCAGTTTATTCGGACTAGCGGGAGTGGAGCAGTTCTTC
CASSLFGLAGVEQFF
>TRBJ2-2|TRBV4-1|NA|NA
TGCGCCAGCAGCCAAATGACAGGAACGGCCGGGGAGCTGTTTTTT
CASSQMTGTAGELFF
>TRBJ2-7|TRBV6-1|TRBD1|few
TGTGCCGGGCTCGGGACAGGGTTTGGCGAGCAGTACTTC
CAGLGTGFGEQYF
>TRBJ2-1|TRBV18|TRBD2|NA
TGTGCCAGCTCAGAACTCGCTACCCGGGGGGATGAGCAGTTCTTC
CASSELATRGDEQFF
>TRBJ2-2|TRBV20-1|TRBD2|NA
TGCAGTGCTACCGCGACTAGCGGGGGGCTGAACACCGGGGAGCTGTTTTTT
CSATATSGGLNTGELFF
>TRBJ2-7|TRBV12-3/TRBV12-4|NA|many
TGTGCCAGCAGTCCCCGGGACCAGTCGGCCGAGCAGTACTTC
CASSPRDQSAEQYF
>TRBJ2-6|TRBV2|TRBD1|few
TGTGCCAGCAAACAGGGGGCCTCTGGGGCCAACGTCCTGACTTTC
CASKQGASGANVLTF
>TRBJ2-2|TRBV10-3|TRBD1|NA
TGTGCCATCAAAGGGACAGGAGAGAACACCGGGGAGCTGTTTTTT
CAIKGTGENTGELFF
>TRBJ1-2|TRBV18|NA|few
TGTGCCAGCTCACCAGGGAACCCCTACTATGGCTACACCTTC
CASSPGNPYYGYTF
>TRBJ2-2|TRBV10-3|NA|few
TGTGCCATCAGTGAGCGGGGGACAGAGAACACCGGGGAGCTGTTTTTT
CAISERGTENTGELFF
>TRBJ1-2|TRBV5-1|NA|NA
TGCGCCAGCAGCTCGGCGGGTATTTCAAACTATGGCTACACCTTC
CASSSAGISNYGYTF
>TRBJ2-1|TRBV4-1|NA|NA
TGCGCCAGCAGCCAAATACCCGGGGTCCGTACAAACAATGAGCAGTTCTTC
CASSQIPGVRTNNEQFF
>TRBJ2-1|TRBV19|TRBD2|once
TGTGCCAGTAGTCGCTCTAGCGGGGCAGGCTATGAGCAGTTCTTC
CASSRSSGAGYEQFF
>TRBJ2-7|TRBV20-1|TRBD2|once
TGCAGTGCTAGAGACCCCGGGGGTGGCGGGAGAGCCGGCGAGCAGTACTTC
CSARDPGGGGRAGEQYF
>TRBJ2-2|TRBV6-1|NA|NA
TGTGCCAGCAGTGAAGGAAGTTGGACCGGGGAGCTGTTTTTT
CASSEGSWTGELFF
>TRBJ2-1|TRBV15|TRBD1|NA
TGTGCCACCAGCAGAGACAGACAGGGGGCTGAGCAGTTCTTC
CATSRDRQGAEQFF
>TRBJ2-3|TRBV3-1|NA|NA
TGTGCCAGCAGCCTCCTAAAAACGGATACGCAGTATTTT
CASSLLKTDTQYF
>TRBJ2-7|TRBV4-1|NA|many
TGCGCCAGCACGCCCATAGGGGGAACCACCTACGAGCAGTACTTC
CASTPIGGTTYEQYF
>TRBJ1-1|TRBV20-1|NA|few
TGCAGTGCTAGAGCTAAATTGAACACTGAAGCTTTCTTT
CSARAKLNTEAFF
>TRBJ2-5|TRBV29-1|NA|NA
TGCAGCGTTTCCTCCGAGCAGGGTTGGTCAAGAGCCCAGTACTTC
CSVSSEQGWSRAQYF
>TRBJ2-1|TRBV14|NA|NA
TGTGCCAGCAGCCTGACCGAGGCTAGTGAGCAGTTCTTC
CASSLTEASEQFF
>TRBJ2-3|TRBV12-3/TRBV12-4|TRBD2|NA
TGTGCCAGCCGACTGCCGACTAGCGGGACCACAGATACGCAGTATTTT
CASRLPTSGTTDTQYF
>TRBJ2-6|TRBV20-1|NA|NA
TGCAGTGCTAGATCGGGGGAGTCTGGGGCCAACGTCCTGACTTTC
CSARSGESGANVLTF
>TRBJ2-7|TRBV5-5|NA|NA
TGTGCCAGCAGCTTTACCACCGCCACATCCCGCAGCTCCTACGAGCAGTACTTC
CASSFTTATSRSSYEQYF
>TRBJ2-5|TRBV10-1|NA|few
TGCGCCAGCAGTGAGTCGGGGGCTGGAGAGACCCAGTACTTC
CASSESGAGETQYF
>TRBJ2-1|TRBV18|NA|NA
TGTGCCAGCTCACGACCCGGACAGAGGTCGACCGATGAGCAGTTCTTC
CASSRPGQRSTDEQFF
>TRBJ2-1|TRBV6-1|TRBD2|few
TGTGCCAGCAGTCACGTCGCTTTTTTTGGGGGGGGCTCCTACAATGAGCAGTTCTTC
CASSHVAFFGGGSYNEQFF
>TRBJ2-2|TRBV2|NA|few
TGTGCCAGCAGTGGGGGCGGGGCCGGGGAGCTGTTTTTT
CASSGGGAGELFF
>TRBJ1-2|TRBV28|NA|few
TGTGCCAGCACCTCAACAGGGATCTATGGCTACACCTTC
CASTSTGIYGYTF
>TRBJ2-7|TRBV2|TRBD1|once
TGTGCCAGCAGGGGGCGGGACAGGACTATCTACGAGCAGTACTTC
CASRGRDRTIYEQYF
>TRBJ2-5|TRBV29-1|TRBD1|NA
TGCAGCGCCCCCTTGGGTACAGGGGTTCAAGAGACCCAGTACTTC
CSAPLGTGVQETQYF
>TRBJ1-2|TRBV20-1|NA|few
TGCAGTGCTAGAGTGTCAAACTATGGCTACACCTTC
CSARVSNYGYTF
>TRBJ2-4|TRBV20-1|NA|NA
TGCAGTGCTAGAGTGGGGCAGCTAGCCAAAAACATTCAGTACTTC
CSARVGQLAKNIQYF
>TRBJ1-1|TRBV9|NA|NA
TGTGCCAGCTCGGACAGCCTGGGGACTGAAGCTTTCTTT
CASSDSLGTEAFF
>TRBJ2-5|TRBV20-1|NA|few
TGCAGTGCTGAGCAGGGTAGTATTGAGACCCAGTACTTC
CSAEQGSIETQYF
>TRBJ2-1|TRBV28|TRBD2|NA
TGTGCCAGCAGGGGGGGAGGGACTAGCGGGTACAATGAGCAGTTCTTC
CASRGGGTSGYNEQFF
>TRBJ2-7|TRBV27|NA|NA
TGTGCCAGCAGGCGAGGGGGCTCCTACGAGCAGTACTTC
CASRRGGSYEQYF
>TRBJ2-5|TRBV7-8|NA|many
TGTGCCAGCAGCTTTTTTGAGAGGGAAGAGACCCAGTACTTC
CASSFFEREETQYF
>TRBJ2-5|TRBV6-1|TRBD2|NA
TGTGCCAGCAGATCCGGGACTAGCGGGAGGGAGACCCAGTACTTC
CASRSGTSGRETQYF
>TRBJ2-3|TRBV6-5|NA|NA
TGTGCCAGCAGTTACGATCGGCTAGTGACTGATACGCAGTATTTT
CASSYDRLVTDTQYF
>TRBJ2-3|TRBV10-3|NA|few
TGTGCCATCCGGGGTTCGACTAGCACAGATACGCAGTATTTT
CAIRGSTSTDTQYF
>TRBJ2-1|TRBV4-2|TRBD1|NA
TGTGCCAGCAGCCAAGATCCCCGGACAGGAGAGAGTAGCAATGAGCAGTTCTTC
CASSQDPRTGESSNEQFF
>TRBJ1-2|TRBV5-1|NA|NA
TGCGCCAGCAGCTCCGACCCTTCGTATAACTATGCCTACACCTTC
CASSSDPSYNYAYTF